Following are 2 T cell receptor beta chains from one sample sequenced in a study of blood T cell repertoires in COVID-19. The table came from immunoSEQ multiplex PCR; TCRdb's copy has only in-frame clones and leaves some out. Of around 330,000 clones listed, roughly 88% are singletons. The sequenced material came from peripheral blood. These receptor sequences come from a woman aged 30 to 39 with COVID-19, enrolled during active disease.

The chain's CDR3 is CASSAMGHHEAFF. The CDR3 coding sequence is TGTGCCAGCAGCGCGATGGGACACCATGAAGCTTTCTTT. The V call is TRBV2, the J call TRBJ1-1, with a possible D match to TRBD1 (6 bases). The CDR3 extends over 13 amino acids. CDR1 is SNHLY, CDR2 FYNNEI, per germline. V dropped 6 bases and J dropped 7 bases, with 15 bases sitting between them.

A few counts support this clone. V is TRBV2 and J is TRBJ2-7; 7 bases are a match to TRBD1. J was trimmed by 0 bases and V by 7 bases; bases with no gene match: 6. Germline V gives CDR1 SNHLY, CDR2 FYNNEI. The CDR3 has 14 residues. The CDR3 protein is CASNRQGRSYEQYF. The CDR3 bases are TGTGCCAGCAATCGACAGGGACGCTCCTACGAGCAGTACTTC.